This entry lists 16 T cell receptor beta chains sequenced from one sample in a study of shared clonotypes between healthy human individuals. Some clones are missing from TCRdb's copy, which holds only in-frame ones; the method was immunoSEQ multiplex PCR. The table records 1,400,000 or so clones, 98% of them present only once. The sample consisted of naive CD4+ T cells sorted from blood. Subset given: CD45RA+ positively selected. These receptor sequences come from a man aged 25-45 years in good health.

The CDR3 loop reads CASTTPRAGREKLFF. The CDR3 DNA follows: TGTGCCAGCACAACTCCTAGGGCGGGGAGGGAAAAACTGTTTTTT. V usage is TRBV28 and J usage is TRBJ1-4; no reliable D call. V lost 7 bases and J lost 8, with 20 bases in between. Germline V gene lookup returns CDR1 MDHEN and CDR2 SYDVKM. The CDR3 has 15 residues.

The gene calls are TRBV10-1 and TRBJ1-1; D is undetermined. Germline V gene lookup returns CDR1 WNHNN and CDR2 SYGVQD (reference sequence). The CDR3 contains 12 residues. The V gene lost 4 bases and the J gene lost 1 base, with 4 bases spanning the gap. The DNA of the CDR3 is TGCGCCAGCAGTGCAGGGAACACTGAAGCTTTCTTT. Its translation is CASSAGNTEAFF.

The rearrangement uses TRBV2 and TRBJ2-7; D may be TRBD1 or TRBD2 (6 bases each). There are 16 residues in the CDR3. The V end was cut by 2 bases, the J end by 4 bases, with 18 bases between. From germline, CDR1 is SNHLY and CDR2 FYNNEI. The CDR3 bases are TGTGCCAGCAGTGAATTCTATTCCGGAGGGACATACGAGCAGTACTTC. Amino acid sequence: CASSEFYSGGTYEQYF. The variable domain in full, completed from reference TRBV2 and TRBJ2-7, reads EPEVTQTPSHQVTQMGQEVILRCVPISNHLYFYWYRQILGQKVEFLVSFYNNEISEKSEIFDDQFSVERPDGSNFTLKIRSTKLEDSAMYFCASSEFYSGGTYEQYFGPGTRLTVT.

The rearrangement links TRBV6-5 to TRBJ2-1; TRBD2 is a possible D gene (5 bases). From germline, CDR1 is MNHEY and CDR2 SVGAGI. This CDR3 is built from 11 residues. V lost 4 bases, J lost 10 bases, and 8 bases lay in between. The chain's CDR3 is CASSSPGEQFF. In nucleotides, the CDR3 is TGTGCCAGCAGTTCCCCGGGGGAGCAGTTCTTC.

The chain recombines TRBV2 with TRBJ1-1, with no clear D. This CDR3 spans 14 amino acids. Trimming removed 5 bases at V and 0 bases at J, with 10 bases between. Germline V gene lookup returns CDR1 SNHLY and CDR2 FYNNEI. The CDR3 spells CASSLSEVNTEAFF. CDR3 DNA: TGTGCCAGCAGTCTATCGGAAGTGAACACTGAAGCTTTCTTT.

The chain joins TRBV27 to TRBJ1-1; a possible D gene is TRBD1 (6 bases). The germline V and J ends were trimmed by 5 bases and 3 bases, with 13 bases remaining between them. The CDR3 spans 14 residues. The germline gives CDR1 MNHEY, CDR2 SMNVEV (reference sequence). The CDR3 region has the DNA TGTGCCAGCAGTAGACTACAGGGATACACTGAAGCTTTCTTT. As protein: CASSRLQGYTEAFF.

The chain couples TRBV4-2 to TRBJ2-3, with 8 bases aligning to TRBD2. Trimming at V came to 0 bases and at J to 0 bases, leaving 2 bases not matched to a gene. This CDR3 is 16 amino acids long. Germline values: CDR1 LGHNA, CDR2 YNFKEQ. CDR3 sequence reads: CASSQEPSGSTDTQYF. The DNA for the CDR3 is TGTGCCAGCAGCCAAGAACCTAGCGGGAGCACAGATACGCAGTATTTT.

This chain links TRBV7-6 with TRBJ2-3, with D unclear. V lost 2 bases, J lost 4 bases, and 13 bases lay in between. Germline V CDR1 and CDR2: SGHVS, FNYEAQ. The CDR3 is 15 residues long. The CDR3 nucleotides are TGTGCCAGCAGCTTACGACCTGAGACCTCAGATACGCAGTATTTT. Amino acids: CASSLRPETSDTQYF.

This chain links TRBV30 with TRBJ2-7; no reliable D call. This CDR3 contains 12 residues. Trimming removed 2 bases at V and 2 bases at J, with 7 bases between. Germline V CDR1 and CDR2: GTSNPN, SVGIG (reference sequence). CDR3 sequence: CAWSPTTYEQYF. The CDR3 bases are TGTGCCTGGAGTCCCACTACCTACGAGCAGTACTTC. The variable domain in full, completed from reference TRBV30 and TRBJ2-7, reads SQTIHQWPATLVQPVGSPLSLECTVEGTSNPNLYWYRQAAGRGLQLLFYSVGIGQISSEVPQNLSASRPQDRQFILSSKKLLLSDSGFYLCAWSPTTYEQYFGPGTRLTVT.

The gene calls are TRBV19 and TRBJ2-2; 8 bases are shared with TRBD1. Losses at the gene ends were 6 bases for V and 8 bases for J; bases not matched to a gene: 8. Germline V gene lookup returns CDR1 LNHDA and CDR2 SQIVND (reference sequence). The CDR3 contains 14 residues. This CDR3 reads CASSADRVQGELFF. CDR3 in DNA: TGTGCCAGTAGCGCGGACAGGGTGCAAGGGGAGCTGTTTTTT.

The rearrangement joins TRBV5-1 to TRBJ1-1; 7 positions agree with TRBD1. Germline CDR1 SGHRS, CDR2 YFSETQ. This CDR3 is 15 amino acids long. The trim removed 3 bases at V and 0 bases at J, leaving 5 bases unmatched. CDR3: CASSSRQGLNTEAFF. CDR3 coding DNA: TGCGCCAGCAGCTCCAGACAGGGACTGAACACTGAAGCTTTCTTT.

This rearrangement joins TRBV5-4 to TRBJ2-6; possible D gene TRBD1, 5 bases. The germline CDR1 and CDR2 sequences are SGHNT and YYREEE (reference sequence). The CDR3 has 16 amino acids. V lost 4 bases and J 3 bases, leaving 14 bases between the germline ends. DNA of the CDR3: TGTGCCAGCAGCCCGAGACAGTTGATTGGGGCCAACGTCCTGACTTTC. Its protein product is CASSPRQLIGANVLTF.

The CDR3 sequence: CASSRTGPTYEQYF. The CDR3 DNA sequence: TGTGCCAGCAGCCGAACAGGGCCCACCTACGAGCAGTACTTC. The chain combines TRBV6-5 with TRBJ2-7, with D maybe TRBD1 (6 bases). The CDR3 is 14 amino acids. Germline loops: CDR1 MNHEY, CDR2 SVGAGI. Trimming left V 6 bases short and J 2 bases short, with 14 bases between.

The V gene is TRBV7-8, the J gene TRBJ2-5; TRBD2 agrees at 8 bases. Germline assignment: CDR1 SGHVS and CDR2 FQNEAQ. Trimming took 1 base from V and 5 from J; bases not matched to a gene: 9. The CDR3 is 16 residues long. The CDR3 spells CASSLGPSGSGETQYF. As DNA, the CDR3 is TGTGCCAGCAGCTTAGGGCCCAGCGGGAGTGGTGAGACCCAGTACTTC.

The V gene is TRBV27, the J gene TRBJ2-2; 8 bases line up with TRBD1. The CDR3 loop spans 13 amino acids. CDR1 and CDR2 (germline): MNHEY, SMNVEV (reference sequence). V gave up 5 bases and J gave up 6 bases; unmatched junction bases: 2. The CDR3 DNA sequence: TGTGCCAGCAGTATGACAGGGGCCGGGGAGCTGTTTTTT. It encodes CASSMTGAGELFF.

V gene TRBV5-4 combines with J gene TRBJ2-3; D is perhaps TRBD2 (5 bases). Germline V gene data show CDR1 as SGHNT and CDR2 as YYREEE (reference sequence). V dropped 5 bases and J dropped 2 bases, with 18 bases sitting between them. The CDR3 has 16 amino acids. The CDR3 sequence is CASSFGGGPFTDTQYF. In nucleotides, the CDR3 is TGTGCCAGCAGTTTTGGTGGCGGGCCTTTCACAGATACGCAGTATTTT.